This T cell receptor beta chain comes out of a study of long-term antiretroviral therapy in people with HIV. Study background: Of all samples, the earliest predate the 2015 immediate-ART recommendation by about a decade.

Roughly 0.85-10 million cryopreserved PBMC were held in samples before DNA extraction. About this clone: What it binds is not known.

The immunoSEQ assay was v3.0, run at survey level. Here immunoSEQ multiplex PCR was the method, and the copy in TCRdb shows in-frame clones only, minus some. The sample has 30,000 to 40,000 clones, less than 90% seen once; the top ten hold about 4.2%. Study outcomes and limitations: ART adherence, viral resistance and therapy changes went undocumented.

This CDR3 has 18 residues. Germline V lookup: CDR1 MNHEY, CDR2 SMNVEV (reference sequence). After removal of 5 bases from V and 2 bases from J, the junction contained 11 bases not matched to a gene. V is TRBV27 and J is TRBJ2-3; TRBD2 aligns across 12 bases. This specimen consisted of unsorted PBMCs, obtained just before starting antiretroviral therapy. The clonotype originates from a woman aged 18-35 years with HIV. CDR3 residues: CASSPTSGRGGATDTQYF. CDR3 DNA sequence: TGTGCCAGCAGTCCGACTAGCGGGAGAGGGGGAGCCACAGATACGCAGTATTTT.